This T cell receptor (beta chain) was sequenced during a study of T cell responses to AZD1222 COVID-19 vaccine. V shed 6 bases and J 7 bases; nucleotides not matched to a gene: 6. The length of the CDR3 is 14 residues. The germline V gene has CDR1 MRHNA and CDR2 SNTAGT. Only in-frame clones appear in the TCRdb table, and some are missing; sequencing was by immunoSEQ multiplex PCR. The sample shows approximately 110,000 clones, approximately 88% of them seen only once. About this clone itself: Its specificity is unknown.

General study findings and limits: The study found vaccine-associated CD4 TCRs spanning spike, dominant at 160-218 and 743-854.

This TCR was recovered from an adult in good health. The source material was peripheral blood, sampled on day 0 of MenACWY control vaccination. V is TRBV6-4 and J is TRBJ2-1; 10 bases fit TRBD1. In nucleotides, the CDR3 is TGTGCCAGCAGGCCGGGACAGGGGTGGAATGAGCAGTTCTTC. Its translation: CASRPGQGWNEQFF.